Described below is a single T cell receptor beta chain sequence and its context. Its specificity is unknown. This sample is part of a study of cytomegalovirus exposure and HLA in healthy donors. The ends lost 2 bases at V and 7 bases at J; junction bases unmatched: 3. Per the germline V gene, CDR1 is ENHRY and CDR2 is SYGVKD. This CDR3 is built from 14 residues. Findings and limits, study-wide: Likely technical artifact: a cluster of highly shared sequence variants. As immune exposure information, only CMV serostatus was available. Reportedly, TCR beta sequences accurately predicted HLA-A and HLA-B alleles in most subjects.

The PCR employed 60 Vbeta primers together with 13 Jbeta primers. The method was immunoSEQ multiplex PCR; TCRdb's version includes in-frame clones alone and lacks a portion of them. Its table records around 200,000 clones. What was sequenced was PBMCs. The chain joins TRBV10-3 to TRBJ2-1, with 9 bases that match TRBD1. This clonotype was obtained from a woman aged 25 to 39 in good health and CMV-seropositive. The CDR3 DNA follows: TGTGCCATCAGTGAGGGGACAGGGTGGAATGAGCAGTTCTTC. Translation: CAISEGTGWNEQFF.